This entry is about one T cell receptor beta chain. The CDR3 extends over 13 amino acids. Trimming took 4 bases from V and 6 from J; bases not matched to a gene: 4. Germline V CDR1 and CDR2: WSHSY, SAAADI. Profiled with immunoSEQ multiplex PCR; TCRdb holds only in-frame clones, not every one. The table includes more than 850,000 clones, 78% detected once. Every contributor of samples was a Caucasian grown-up residing in Nashville, Tennessee. The source of the sample is a study of shared clonotypes between healthy human individuals. The sequenced sample was memory CD4+ T cells from PBMCs. Specified subset: CD45RA-negative fraction. The chain has TRBV10-2 and TRBJ2-3, with 7 bases aligning to TRBD1. The TCR was taken from a man younger than 30 in good health. Some clones in this sample may be carry-over from other donors' samples. DNA for the CDR3: TGCGCCAGCAGTGCTGACAGGGAGGATACGCAGTATTTT. It encodes CASSADREDTQYF.